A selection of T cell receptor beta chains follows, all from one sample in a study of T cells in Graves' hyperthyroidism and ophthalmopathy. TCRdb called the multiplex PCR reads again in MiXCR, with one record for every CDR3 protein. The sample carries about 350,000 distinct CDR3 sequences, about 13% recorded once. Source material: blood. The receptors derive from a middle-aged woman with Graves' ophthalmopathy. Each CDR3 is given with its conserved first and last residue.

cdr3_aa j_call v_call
CSASDPSGGSAYNEQFF TRBJ2-1 TRBV20-1
CASSHFVGVNNEQFF TRBJ2-1 TRBV14
CASSQYRGTDTQYF TRBJ2-3 TRBV14
CASSPAGTLSEAFF TRBJ1-1 TRBV18
CASSFRSGSSYNEQFF TRBJ2-1 TRBV7-2
CASPRKGSGSTAGELFF TRBJ2-2 TRBV7-9
CSARDELAEAFF TRBJ1-1 TRBV20-1
CASSLAAVFLNTEAFF TRBJ1-1 TRBV27
CASSHLPGQETQYF TRBJ2-5 TRBV7-2
CASSPEDRTSYEQYF TRBJ2-7 TRBV9
CASSPAGQHYTEAFF TRBJ1-1 TRBV5-1
CASSVARADYGYTF TRBJ1-2 TRBV9
CASSLNTGTGHQPQHF TRBJ1-5 TRBV7-9
CASSDLGATSGVYEQYF TRBJ2-7 TRBV25-1
CASTPATGGFRNQPQHF TRBJ1-5 TRBV19
CSARIEEGNQPQHF TRBJ1-5 TRBV20-1
CASSQLAGRSSYEQYF TRBJ2-7 TRBV7-9
CASSLSTGQPQHF TRBJ1-5 TRBV11-2
CSARAGGLGYGYTF TRBJ1-2 TRBV20-1
CASSLDGSGPQHF TRBJ1-5 TRBV11-2
CATSRDLMGYEQYF TRBJ2-7 TRBV15
CASSPFSGGLYEQYF TRBJ2-7 TRBV28
CASSPGGEYNEQFF TRBJ2-1 TRBV12-3/TRBV12-4
CASSYGGQGGIYEQYF TRBJ2-7 TRBV6-5
CASSQVAGAAYEQYF TRBJ2-7 TRBV4-2
CSVGQGNNQPQHF TRBJ1-5 TRBV29-1
CASSQDQGRTDTQYF TRBJ2-3 TRBV3-1
CASSYLSTDDYEKLFF TRBJ1-4 TRBV5-5
CASSRGAVQPQHF TRBJ1-5 TRBV3-1
CSASEEDTQYF TRBJ2-3 TRBV20-1
CASSHRGFGQETQYF TRBJ2-5 TRBV28
CATSGQGGTAYEQFF TRBJ2-1 TRBV24-1
CSARDLAGRSYNEQFF TRBJ2-1 TRBV20-1
CASSPADRGPGANVLTF TRBJ2-6 TRBV7-9
CASSSLDRAYGYTF TRBJ1-2 TRBV6-1
CASSAQRQGEIEAFF TRBJ1-1 TRBV11-2
CASSRLGQNTGELFF TRBJ2-2 TRBV4-1
CASSPSRQGDQPQHF TRBJ1-5 TRBV12-3/TRBV12-4
CASRRVGRGFTEAFF TRBJ1-1 TRBV10-1
CASSVAPRADNYGYTF TRBJ1-2 TRBV9
CSAHREATYEQYF TRBJ2-7 TRBV20-1
CASSQYPPTGQETQYF TRBJ2-5 TRBV4-1
CAWSGQGGENEQYF TRBJ2-7 TRBV30
CASSQRQGIGYTF TRBJ1-2 TRBV4-2
CSASVGAGETQYF TRBJ2-5 TRBV20-1